This TCR beta chain was found in a study of blood T cells in healthy people across ages. Each sample gave at least 6.5 million isolated PBMCs. In germline, CDR1 is DFQATT, CDR2 SNEGSKA (reference sequence). The CDR3 length is 14 residues. With V trimmed by 0 bases and J by 6 bases, 6 bases remained unmatched. A second PCR, run for about 7 to 12 cycles, used a sample-barcoded 5' primer plus a J-beta primer mix. Per sample, CDR3-containing paired-end reads numbered at least 2.5 million. TCRdb reprocessed the 5' RACE reads via MiXCR and lists one record per CDR3 protein. Of about 680,000 distinct CDR3 sequences in the sample, 49% were seen once.

Specimen: blood. This chain links TRBV20-1 with TRBJ1-2; 8 bases map to TRBD1. The receptor was isolated from a woman aged 55-69 years in good health. In nucleotides, the CDR3 is TGCAGTGCTAGAGATCTCACAGGGGGGGATGGCTACACCTTC. Protein: CSARDLTGGDGYTF.